Following are 15 T cell receptor beta chains from one sample sequenced in a study of cytomegalovirus exposure and HLA in healthy donors. Vbeta (60) and Jbeta (13) primers were used in the PCR. Sequencing was performed with immunoSEQ multiplex PCR; in TCRdb, only in-frame clones are kept and a portion is missing. The sample consists of about 130,000 clones, roughly 88% of them appearing once. The material sequenced was PBMCs. The receptors were gathered from a woman aged 18-35 years in good health and CMV-seropositive.

This clone was recorded only once. The V call is TRBV10-1, the J call TRBJ2-5, with TRBD2 matching 8 bases. J was trimmed by 5 bases and V by 5 bases; bases with no gene match: 4. The CDR3 is 13 amino acids. Germline V gene data show CDR1 as WNHNN and CDR2 as SYGVQD (reference sequence). DNA of the CDR3: TGCGCCAGCAGTTTTACTAGCGGCGAGACCCAGTACTTC. Its translation: CASSFTSGETQYF.

The chain combines TRBV28 with TRBJ2-3; 8 nucleotides line up with TRBD1. Germline trimming cut 6 bases from V and 1 base from J; bases unmatched to any gene: 6. The germline CDR1 and CDR2 sequences are MDHEN and SYDVKM. This CDR3 region has 15 residues. The CDR3 nucleotides are TGTGCCAGCAGCCTCGACAGGGGTCGCACAGATACGCAGTATTTT. Translating it yields CASSLDRGRTDTQYF. The whole variable domain, filled in from reference TRBV28 and TRBJ2-3, reads DVKVTQSSRYLVKRTGEKVFLECVQDMDHENMFWYRQDPGLGLRLIYFSYDVKMKEKGDIPEGYSVSREKKERFSLILESASTNQTSMYLCASSLDRGRTDTQYFGPGTRLTVL.

This clone was seen only a few times. V gene TRBV7-9 combines with J gene TRBJ2-5, with TRBD2 identical over 8 bases. Germline loops: CDR1 SEHNR, CDR2 FQNEAQ (reference sequence). The V gene end was trimmed by 1 base and the J gene end by 4 bases; junction bases not matched to a gene: 5. The CDR3 runs to 15 residues. The CDR3 sequence is CASSLVGGGRETQYF. In DNA form, the CDR3 reads TGTGCCAGCAGCTTAGTCGGGGGGGGACGAGAGACCCAGTACTTC.

The genes are TRBV2 and TRBJ1-1; D gene unclear. Germline V lookup: CDR1 SNHLY, CDR2 FYNNEI. With 7 bases removed from V and 6 bases from J, the gap between germline ends came to 9 bases. The length of the CDR3 is 11 residues. DNA of the CDR3: TGTGCCAGCACCCTGAGGGCTGAAGCTTTCTTT. Its translation is CASTLRAEAFF.

The V gene is TRBV7-6, the J gene TRBJ2-7, with 9 nucleotides matching TRBD1. The germline gives CDR1 SGHVS, CDR2 FNYEAQ. This CDR3 contains 16 residues. The trim removed 5 bases at V and 2 bases at J, leaving 10 bases unmatched. This chain's CDR3 is CASSGGDRDATYEQYF. DNA of the CDR3: TGTGCCAGCAGCGGGGGGGACAGGGACGCAACCTACGAGCAGTACTTC.

For the CDR3, the DNA is TGTGCCAGCTCACCACCGGGACAGCCTTACTCTGGAAACACCATATATTTT. Protein product: CASSPPGQPYSGNTIYF. The chain links TRBV18 to TRBJ1-3, with 7 bases identical to TRBD1. The germline gives CDR1 KGHSH, CDR2 LQKENI. The J segment lost 0 bases and the V segment lost 0 bases, leaving 5 bases of the junction unmatched. The length of the CDR3 is 17 residues.

There are a few counts of this clone. The chain is built from TRBV2 and TRBJ1-2, with D hard to call. The CDR3 covers 13 residues. Between the trimmed V and J ends, which lost 8 bases and 4 bases, there was a span of 14 bases. Per germline, CDR1 SNHLY and CDR2 FYNNEI. The CDR3 loop reads CASLRLEGYGYTF. For the CDR3, the DNA is TGTGCCAGCCTCCGGCTTGAGGGCTATGGCTACACCTTC.

This chain connects TRBV27 to TRBJ1-2, with a possible D match to TRBD1 (5 bases). Trimming removed 5 bases from V and 7 bases from J, with 8 bases in between. Germline loops: CDR1 MNHEY, CDR2 SMNVEV (reference sequence). CDR3 length: 11 amino acids. Here the CDR3 reads CASSNRFGYTF. CDR3 nucleotides: TGTGCCAGCAGTAACAGGTTTGGCTACACCTTC.

Notes on this clone: Compared with germline, one end of the junction differs, possibly owing to a read error. The chain has TRBV25-1 and TRBJ2-1, with D perhaps matching TRBD2 (7 bases). This CDR3 contains 16 residues. Germline V CDR1 and CDR2: MGHDK, SYGVNS. This CDR3 reads CASSEGRGGSYNEQFF. The CDR3 DNA reads as TGTGCCAGCAGCGAGGGGCGCGGGGGCTCCTACAATGAACAGTTCTTC. Full variable domain (outside the CDR3, taken from reference TRBV25-1 and TRBJ2-1): EADIYQTPRYLVIGTGKKITLECSQTMGHDKMYWYQQDPGMELHLIHYSYGVNSTEKGDLSSESTVSRIRTEHFPLTLESARPSHTSQYLCASSEGRGGSYNEQFFGPGTRLTVL.

This clone was seen only a few times. The chain uses TRBV12-2 and TRBJ2-1; the listed D gene, TRBD2, was not tested against the DNA. TRBV12-2 corresponds to a pseudogene. This CDR3 region has 18 residues. In DNA, the CDR3 is TGTGCAAGTCGCCTCCCGAGACGGGGAAGTTTTAATGAGCTAGGGCAGTTCTTC. Residues: CASRLPRRGSFNELGQFF.

The chain carries TRBV2 and TRBJ2-6, with a possible D match to TRBD1 (6 bases). V was cut by 7 bases and J by 1 base, with 14 bases left in between. The CDR3 loop spans 16 amino acids. The V gene's germline CDR1 is SNHLY and CDR2 FYNNEI. As DNA, the CDR3 is TGTGCCAGCACCCCGGACAGAATTTCTGGGGCCAACGTCCTGACTTTC. Translated, it gives CASTPDRISGANVLTF.

This chain joins TRBV19 and TRBJ1-1, with 7 bases aligning to TRBD1. The CDR3 extends over 16 amino acids. V dropped 3 bases and J dropped 0; count of bases not matched to a gene: 7. Germline-derived CDR1 and CDR2 are LNHDA and SQIVND (reference sequence). The CDR3 DNA reads TGTGCCAGTAGTATTATCACAGGGGATATGAACACTGAAGCTTTCTTT. Its protein is CASSIITGDMNTEAFF. The complete variable domain, with remaining parts taken from reference TRBV19 and TRBJ1-1, reads DGGITQSPKYLFRKEGQNVTLSCEQNLNHDAMYWYRQDPGQGLRLIYYSQIVNDFQKGDIAEGYSVSREKKESFPLTVTSAQKNPTAFYLCASSIITGDMNTEAFFGQGTRLTVV.

This CDR3 is CASSLAAGLTDTQYF. CDR3 sequence (DNA): TGTGCCAGCAGCTTGGCCGCAGGCCTCACAGATACGCAGTATTTT. This sequence joins TRBV5-4 and TRBJ2-3, with D uncertain. Germline values: CDR1 SGHNT, CDR2 YYREEE (reference sequence). The CDR3 is 15 residues long. With 0 bases removed from V and 2 bases from J, the gap between germline ends came to 10 bases.

This chain connects TRBV28 to TRBJ2-1; 15 positions agree with TRBD2. The V gene end was trimmed by 9 bases and the J gene end by 1 base; junction bases not matched to a gene: 4. The CDR3 spans 16 residues. Germline CDR1 reads MDHEN; CDR2 reads SYDVKM. The CDR3 region has the DNA TGTGCCAGATGGACTAGCGGGGGGGAATCCTACAATGAGCAGTTCTTC. Translating gives CARWTSGGESYNEQFF.

The J gene is TRBJ1-1, the V gene TRBV4-1; D might be TRBD1 (5 bases). Germline assignment: CDR1 MGHRA and CDR2 YSYEKL. This CDR3 has 13 residues. V was trimmed by 8 bases and J by 2 bases, leaving 12 bases between them. The CDR3 nucleotides are TGCGCCAGCGGCGGGGCGGGAAACACTGAAGCTTTCTTT. This codes for CASGGAGNTEAFF.